A single sample is the source of the 29 T cell receptor beta chains below, sequenced in a study of T cell responses to AZD1222 COVID-19 vaccine. TCRdb keeps only in-frame clones here, not all; method: immunoSEQ multiplex PCR. The sample records 100,000 to 150,000 clones, about nine tenths being singletons. The sequencing used peripheral blood, collected on day 0 of AZD1222 vaccination. These receptors originate from an adult in good health.

J is TRBJ1-6 and V is TRBV19; the match to TRBD1 covers 9 bases. This CDR3 has 15 amino acids. Trimming cost V 5 bases and J 6 bases; bases outside gene matches: 5. Germline V gives CDR1 LNHDA, CDR2 SQIVND (reference sequence). This CDR3 is CASSSGTGFNSPLHF. CDR3 sequence (DNA): TGTGCCAGTAGTTCCGGGACAGGGTTTAATTCACCCCTCCACTTT.

The chain employs TRBV4-1 and TRBJ2-3, with 14 bases lining up with TRBD2. There are 20 residues in the CDR3. The V gene end was trimmed by 3 bases and the J gene end by 4 bases; junction bases not matched to a gene: 15. Germline V gene sequence: CDR1 MGHRA, CDR2 YSYEKL. CDR3 sequence: CASSQGGTSGGRKGSDTQYF. The CDR3 region has the DNA TGCGCCAGCAGCCAGGGCGGGACTAGCGGGGGCCGGAAGGGTTCAGATACGCAGTATTTT.

The chain carries TRBV19 and TRBJ1-1, with D tentatively TRBD1 (6 bases). CDR1 and CDR2 (germline): LNHDA, SQIVND (reference sequence). The CDR3 is 14 amino acids. Trimming left V 1 base short and J 1 base short, with 7 bases between. This CDR3 reads CASSIARGNTEAFF. The CDR3 DNA follows: TGTGCCAGTAGTATAGCCAGGGGGAACACTGAAGCTTTCTTT.

This sequence joins TRBV7-2 and TRBJ2-7; the match to TRBD1 covers 8 bases. V shed 5 bases and J 7 bases; nucleotides not matched to a gene: 13. This CDR3 contains 15 residues. The germline gives CDR1 SGHTA, CDR2 FQGNSA. The CDR3 region is CASSHTGAGGGEQYF. In DNA, the CDR3 is TGTGCCAGCAGCCATACTGGGGCAGGGGGCGGAGAGCAGTACTTC.

Regarding this clone: One end of the junction varies from germline; a read error may be responsible. This chain joins TRBV6-1 and TRBJ2-7; the D gene is possibly TRBD1 (8 bases). The CDR3 has 15 residues. The germline gives CDR1 MNHNS, CDR2 SASEGT. CDR3 nucleotide sequence: TGTGCCAGCAGTCAAGCGGGACAGGCCTCCTACGAGCAGTACTTC. Residues: CASSQAGQASYEQYF.

The V call is TRBV18, the J call TRBJ2-5; TRBD1 agrees at 7 bases. V lost 1 base, J lost 3 bases, and 11 bases stayed unmatched. Germline V gene sequence: CDR1 KGHSH, CDR2 LQKENI. The CDR3 covers 17 residues. The CDR3 DNA reads TGTGCCAGCTCACCACGCTGGCTAACAGGGGCTGAAGAGACCCAGTACTTC. Its translation: CASSPRWLTGAEETQYF.

Written as DNA, the CDR3 is TGTGCCAGCAGCCCCAGGGGGCCAGTGAACACTGAAGCTTTCTTT. Its translation: CASSPRGPVNTEAFF. The genes are TRBV11-2 and TRBJ1-1; 8 nucleotides align to TRBD1. The V gene's germline CDR1 is SGHAT and CDR2 FQNNGV. The CDR3 length is 15 residues. Unmatched junction bases numbered 5, after V lost 5 bases and J lost 0 bases.

This rearrangement joins TRBV19 to TRBJ2-2; 7 bases line up with TRBD2. V shed 3 bases, J shed 3 bases, and the junction held 7 bases outside the gene matches. Germline V gene data show CDR1 as LNHDA and CDR2 as SQIVND (reference sequence). This CDR3 is 16 amino acids long. This chain's CDR3 is CASSIPGLVDTGELFF. The CDR3 region has the DNA TGTGCCAGTAGTATTCCCGGACTAGTCGACACCGGGGAGCTGTTTTTT.

With regard to this clone: Other DNA sequences in this sample translate to the same CDR3. The chain combines TRBV5-6 with TRBJ1-1; tentative D call: TRBD1 (5 bases). The CDR3 spans 14 residues. In germline, CDR1 is SGHDT, CDR2 YYEEEE. The germline V and J ends were trimmed by 4 bases and 1 base, with 11 bases remaining between them. CDR3 nucleotides: TGTGCCAGCAGCCTCGGGGGGGAGAACACTGAAGCTTTCTTT. The encoded protein is CASSLGGENTEAFF.

The chain employs TRBV19 and TRBJ1-1; weak D call: TRBD1 (5 bases). With 5 bases removed from V and 4 bases from J, the gap between germline ends came to 14 bases. CDR3 size: 14 residues. Germline V lookup: CDR1 LNHDA, CDR2 SQIVND (reference sequence). As DNA, the CDR3 is TGTGCCAGTAGTTGGGGGAGCCCGAGCACTGAAGCTTTCTTT. It specifies CASSWGSPSTEAFF.

The rearrangement links TRBV25-1 to TRBJ1-1, with 10 bases lining up with TRBD1. The CDR3 extends over 15 amino acids. Germline loops: CDR1 MGHDK, CDR2 SYGVNS. V gave up 2 bases and J gave up 6 bases; unmatched junction bases: 6. In DNA form, the CDR3 reads TGTGCCAGCAGTGAAAGTGTGGGGACAGGGGCTGAAGCTTTCTTT. As protein: CASSESVGTGAEAFF.

This chain joins TRBV19 and TRBJ1-1; D is unclear. Germline assignment: CDR1 LNHDA and CDR2 SQIVND (reference sequence). The CDR3 runs to 14 residues. Deletions cut 5 bases from V and 1 base from J, with 11 bases between. The CDR3 protein is CASSPVLGNTEAFF. In nucleotides, the CDR3 is TGTGCCAGTAGTCCCGTTCTTGGGAACACTGAAGCTTTCTTT. Supplemented by reference TRBV19 and TRBJ1-1, the full variable domain reads DGGITQSPKYLFRKEGQNVTLSCEQNLNHDAMYWYRQDPGQGLRLIYYSQIVNDFQKGDIAEGYSVSREKKESFPLTVTSAQKNPTAFYLCASSPVLGNTEAFFGQGTRLTVV.

V gene TRBV3-1 (or the pseudogene TRBV3-2) combines with J gene TRBJ2-2; 9 bases line up with TRBD1. This CDR3 has 17 amino acids. The germline V gene has CDR1 LGHDT and CDR2 YNNKEL (reference sequence). V lost 1 base and J lost 3; bases outside the gene matches: 6. The CDR3 spells CASSQVGTGMDTGELFF. CDR3 DNA sequence: TGTGCCAGCAGCCAAGTAGGGACAGGGATGGACACCGGGGAGCTGTTTTTT.

The chain has TRBV19 and TRBJ2-1; D possibly corresponds to TRBD2 (6 bases). The CDR3 spans 18 residues. V lost 6 bases and J 0 bases, leaving 21 bases between the germline ends. Germline CDR1 LNHDA, CDR2 SQIVND (reference sequence). CDR3 residues: CASRAGSPAVGSYNEQFF. The CDR3 nucleotides read TGTGCCAGTAGGGCGGGGAGCCCCGCGGTTGGCTCCTACAATGAGCAGTTCTTC.

The V gene is TRBV12-5, the J gene TRBJ2-1; 10 nucleotides match TRBD2. There are 15 residues in the CDR3. Germline V gene lookup returns CDR1 LGHNT and CDR2 FRNRAP. V shed 2 bases and J 8 bases; nucleotides not matched to a gene: 6. The CDR3, as DNA: TGTGCTAGTGGTTTGTCAGCGGGGGGGTTCGATGAGCAGTTCTTC. Protein: CASGLSAGGFDEQFF.

The V and J genes are TRBV9 and TRBJ1-1; D unresolved. CDR3 length: 15 residues. The V and J ends lost 0 bases and 0 bases respectively, with 9 bases between them. CDR1 and CDR2 from the germline V gene are SGDLS and YYNGEE. The CDR3 coding sequence is TGTGCCAGCAGCGTAGAGCCGGAGGTGAACACTGAAGCTTTCTTT. Residues: CASSVEPEVNTEAFF.

This clone has just a few counts. The chain uses TRBV5-1 and TRBJ2-2; TRBD2 aligns across 12 bases. V lost 5 bases and J lost 4; bases outside the gene matches: 3. Germline V gene sequence: CDR1 SGHRS, CDR2 YFSETQ. This CDR3 region has 15 residues. The CDR3: CASRSGLAGTGELFF. CDR3 bases: TGCGCCAGCAGATCGGGACTAGCGGGCACCGGGGAGCTGTTTTTT.

CDR3 in amino acids: CASSGRGQGNQPQHF. In DNA, the CDR3 is TGTGCCAGCAGTGGGAGGGGACAAGGCAATCAGCCCCAGCATTTT. The chain is built from TRBV2 and TRBJ1-5; TRBD1 is a possible D gene (6 bases). This CDR3 region has 15 residues. Germline V gene data show CDR1 as SNHLY and CDR2 as FYNNEI. V was pared by 4 bases and J by 2 bases, with 12 bases between.

The chain combines TRBV6-6 with TRBJ2-1; D is perhaps TRBD2 (5 bases). Deletions cut 7 bases from V and 8 bases from J, with 12 bases between. Germline CDR1 MNHNY, CDR2 SVGAGI (reference sequence). The CDR3 covers 12 residues. The CDR3 sequence is CASTAGGDEQFF. The DNA for the CDR3 is TGTGCCAGCACCGCTGGAGGAGATGAGCAGTTCTTC.

The chain couples TRBV11-2 to TRBJ2-2, with a weak D call TRBD1 (5 bases). The germline V gene encodes CDR1 SGHAT and CDR2 FQNNGV. The CDR3 is 15 amino acids. Deletions cut 4 bases from V and 0 bases from J, with 9 bases between. As DNA, the CDR3 is TGTGCCAGCAGCTACGCAGGGACGAACACCGGGGAGCTGTTTTTT. As protein: CASSYAGTNTGELFF.

This clone came up once. This chain connects TRBV19 to TRBJ2-1; D may be TRBD1 or TRBD2 (5 bases each). CDR3 length: 15 amino acids. Germline lookup yields CDR1 LNHDA and CDR2 SQIVND (reference sequence). Trimming removed 3 bases at V and 6 bases at J, with 15 bases between. The CDR3 nucleotides read TGTGCCAGTAGTATCACCGGGACCGATCCCAATGAGCAGTTCTTC. Translating it yields CASSITGTDPNEQFF.

The rearrangement links TRBV14 to TRBJ1-1; unclear D gene. CDR1 is SGHDN, CDR2 FVKESK, per germline. The V and J ends lost 0 bases and 1 base respectively, with 27 bases between them. The CDR3 spans 21 residues. The CDR3 is CASSQDRSQVTSNGRNTEAFF. The CDR3, as DNA: TGTGCCAGCAGCCAAGATCGGTCGCAGGTTACCTCCAATGGGAGGAACACTGAAGCTTTCTTT.

This clone was detected many times. This chain joins TRBV4-3 and TRBJ1-2; D is undetermined. V was clipped by 8 bases and J by 2 bases, with 12 bases between them. The CDR3 has 13 residues. Germline values: CDR1 LGHNA, CDR2 YSLEER. The CDR3 here is CASSHQDNYGYTF. In nucleotides, the CDR3 is TGCGCCAGCTCTCACCAGGACAACTATGGCTACACCTTC.

The count of this clone is one. The V gene is TRBV6-2 or TRBV6-3, the J gene TRBJ2-1, with D uncertain. The CDR3 has 15 residues. The V end lost 6 bases, the J end lost 0 bases, and 12 bases lay between the germline ends. The germline gives CDR1 MNHEY, CDR2 SVGEGT. CDR3 coding DNA: TGTGCCAGCAGCCTCTTTAGGAGCTCCTACAATGAGCAGTTCTTC. It encodes CASSLFRSSYNEQFF.

The chain employs TRBV2 and TRBJ1-4; possibly TRBD1 for D (5 bases). The ends were cut back, 8 bases at V and 4 bases at J, with 17 bases in the middle. CDR3 length: 15 residues. The germline V gene has CDR1 SNHLY and CDR2 FYNNEI. CDR3 region: CASQLSGLGNEKLFF. The CDR3 DNA reads TGTGCCAGCCAACTCTCGGGGCTCGGTAATGAAAAACTGTTTTTT. Looking up the rest from reference TRBV2 and TRBJ1-4 gives the full variable domain: EPEVTQTPSHQVTQMGQEVILRCVPISNHLYFYWYRQILGQKVEFLVSFYNNEISEKSEIFDDQFSVERPDGSNFTLKIRSTKLEDSAMYFCASQLSGLGNEKLFFGSGTQLSVL.

This clone was recorded a few times. V and J are TRBV4-3 and TRBJ1-2; TRBD1 might be the D (5 bases). Germline V lookup: CDR1 LGHNA, CDR2 YSLEER. The V gene lost 0 bases and the J gene lost 4 bases, with 9 bases spanning the gap. The CDR3 spans 14 residues. CDR3 protein: CASSQDVRAYGYTF. CDR3 DNA sequence: TGCGCCAGCAGCCAAGATGTCAGGGCCTATGGCTACACCTTC.

The gene calls are TRBV5-8 and TRBJ1-2; D is unclear. The germline V gene encodes CDR1 SGHTS and CDR2 YDEGEE. Trimming stripped 4 bases from V and 8 bases from J, with 9 bases between. The length of the CDR3 is 11 residues. CDR3 nucleotide sequence: TGTGCCAGCAGCCCCTTGGGCGGCTACACCTTC. It codes for CASSPLGGYTF.

This chain joins TRBV5-6 and TRBJ2-3; 7 nucleotides line up with TRBD1. Germline lookup yields CDR1 SGHDT and CDR2 YYEEEE. V was clipped by 0 bases and J by 6 bases; unmatched bases: 4. CDR3 length equals 14 residues. In DNA form, the CDR3 reads TGTGCCAGCAGCTTGGCCGACAGGGCGGATACGCAGTATTTT. Protein: CASSLADRADTQYF. Full variable domain (missing parts from reference TRBV5-6 and TRBJ2-3): DAGVTQSPTHLIKTRGQQVTLRCSPKSGHDTVSWYQQALGQGPQFIFQYYEEEERQRGNFPDRFSGHQFPNYSSELNVNALLLGDSALYLCASSLADRADTQYFGPGTRLTVL.

J is TRBJ1-1 and V is TRBV6-5, with D unresolved. Trimming took 2 bases from V and 5 from J, leaving 15 bases between them. The CDR3 contains 15 residues. Per the germline V gene, CDR1 is MNHEY and CDR2 is SVGAGI. CDR3 DNA: TGTGCCAGCAGTTACGGCGGACGGAGGAATACTGAAGCTTTCTTT. This gives the protein CASSYGGRRNTEAFF.